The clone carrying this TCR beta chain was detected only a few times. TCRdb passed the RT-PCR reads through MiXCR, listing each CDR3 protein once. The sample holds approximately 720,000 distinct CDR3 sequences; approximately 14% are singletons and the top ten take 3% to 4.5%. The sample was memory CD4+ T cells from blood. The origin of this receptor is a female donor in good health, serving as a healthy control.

The CDR3 DNA sequence: TGTGCCAGCGGAGGACATTTTTATGGCTACACCTTC. Its protein is CASGGHFYGYTF. The rearrangement joins TRBV6-1 to TRBJ1-2; D perhaps matches TRBD1 (5 bases). The CDR3 has 12 residues. Germline V CDR1 and CDR2: MNHNS, SASEGT. Trimming stripped 8 bases from V and 5 bases from J, with 12 bases between.